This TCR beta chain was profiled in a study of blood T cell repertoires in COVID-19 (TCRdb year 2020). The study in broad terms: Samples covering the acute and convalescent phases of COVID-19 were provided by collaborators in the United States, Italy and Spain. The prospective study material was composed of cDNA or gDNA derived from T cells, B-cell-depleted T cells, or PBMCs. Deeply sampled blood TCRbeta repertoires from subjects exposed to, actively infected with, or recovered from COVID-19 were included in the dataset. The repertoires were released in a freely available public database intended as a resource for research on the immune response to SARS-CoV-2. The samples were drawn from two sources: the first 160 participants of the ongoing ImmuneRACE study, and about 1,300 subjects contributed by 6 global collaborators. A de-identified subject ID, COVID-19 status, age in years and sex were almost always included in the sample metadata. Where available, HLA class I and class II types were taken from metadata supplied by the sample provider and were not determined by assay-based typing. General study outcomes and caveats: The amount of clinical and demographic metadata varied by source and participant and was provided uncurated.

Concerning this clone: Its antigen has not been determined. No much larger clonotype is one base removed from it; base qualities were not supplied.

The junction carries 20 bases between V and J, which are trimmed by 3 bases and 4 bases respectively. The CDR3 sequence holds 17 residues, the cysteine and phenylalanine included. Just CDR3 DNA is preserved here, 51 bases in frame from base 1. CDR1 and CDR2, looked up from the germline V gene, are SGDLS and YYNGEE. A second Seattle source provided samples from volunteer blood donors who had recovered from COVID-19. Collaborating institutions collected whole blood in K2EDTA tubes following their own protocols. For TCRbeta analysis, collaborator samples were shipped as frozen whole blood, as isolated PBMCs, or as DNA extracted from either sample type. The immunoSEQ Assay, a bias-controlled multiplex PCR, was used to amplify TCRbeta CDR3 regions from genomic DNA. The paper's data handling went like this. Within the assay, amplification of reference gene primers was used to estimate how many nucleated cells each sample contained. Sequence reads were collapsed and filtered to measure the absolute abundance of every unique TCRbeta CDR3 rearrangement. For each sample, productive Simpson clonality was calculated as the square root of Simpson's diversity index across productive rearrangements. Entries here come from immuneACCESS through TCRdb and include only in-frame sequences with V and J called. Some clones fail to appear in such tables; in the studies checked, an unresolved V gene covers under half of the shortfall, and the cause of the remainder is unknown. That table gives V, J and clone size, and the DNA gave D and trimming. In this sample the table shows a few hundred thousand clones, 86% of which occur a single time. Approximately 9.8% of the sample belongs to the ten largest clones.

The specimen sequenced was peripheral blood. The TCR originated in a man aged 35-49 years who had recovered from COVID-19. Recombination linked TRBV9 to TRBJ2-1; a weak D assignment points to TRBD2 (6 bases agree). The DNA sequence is TGTGCCAGCAGCGGGGCGGGGCCCCCCGACGTTTACAATGAGCAGTTCTTC. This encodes CASSGAGPPDVYNEQFF. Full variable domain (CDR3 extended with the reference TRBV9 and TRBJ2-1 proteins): DSGVTQTPKHLITATGQRVTLRCSPRSGDLSVYWYQQSLDQGLQFLIQYYNGEERAKGNILERFSAQQFPDLHSELNLSSLELGDSALYFCASSGAGPPDVYNEQFFGPGTRLTVL.